This record concerns one T cell receptor beta chain sequence. Its cognate antigen has yet to be identified. No base quality values were provided; no much bigger clone lies one nucleotide off. The library was built by means of PCR. The listed sequencing device is Illumina iSeq 100. From the authors' description of their analysis: Non-productive sequences were removed, and CDR3s not starting with C, not ending with F or W, or shorter than 7 amino acids were discarded. CDR3 homology was assessed with Levenshtein distances (stringdist) and unrooted phylogenetic trees (ape) in R version 3.6.1. TCRdb trimmed the raw reads at Q25, called clones with MiXCR and kept productive beta chains. Every distinct CDR3 protein forms one entry, paired with its most common genes and DNA. It is TCRdb's table, rather than the study itself, that gives the V and J calls and clone size. The sample table records some 33,000 distinct CDR3 sequences; 36% of these occur just once. The biggest ten clones account for about 5.3% of the sample.

The data are from a study of vaccination and CD4 T cells after COVID-19 (dated by TCRdb to 2021 to 2024). With regard to the full study: Convalescent patients had a positive SARS-CoV-2 result on nasal swab PCR, and of these patients, several had mild disease and one had severe disease. The convalescent cohort included six males and four females, with two Hispanic individuals, seven Caucasians, two Asians and one multiracial person. Each participant got two doses of either the Pfizer-BioNTech BNT162b2 vaccine (n=8) or the Moderna mRNA-1273 vaccine (n=2). Post-COVID blood samples were collected from convalescent patients a median of around 100 days after diagnosis, with a range of about 35 to 180 days. Post-vaccine blood samples were collected a median of about 11 weeks after the second vaccine dose, ranging from roughly 13 to 250 days. A few convalescent patients gave samples both early after vaccination (day 14) and late after vaccination (days 161 to 241). The spike-specific CD4+ TCR repertoire was compared before and after mRNA vaccination in over nine COVID-19 convalescent patients and several infection-naive healthy vaccine recipients. Paper-wide results and their limitations: The study included relatively few convalescent patients and did not analyze early timepoints after natural infection. In convalescent patients, nearly all vaccine-specific clones (304 of 307) were found to be mono-reactive for SARS-CoV-2 spike rather than cross-reactive with common cold coronaviruses. The median number of SARS-CoV-2-reactive clonotypes rose from approximately 20 after infection to around 40 after vaccination, but the change was not significant. In convalescent patients, a median about 90% of post-vaccine SARS-CoV-2-reactive clones were detected only after vaccination, and vaccine-specific priming was suggested by this finding.

The time point label of this sample denotes: late sampling 161 to 241 days after vaccination in three convalescent patients. Positive SARS-CoV-2 PCR tests in the convalescent patients dated from March to December 2020, before Alpha, Beta and Delta variants emerged in the United States. PBMCs were separated from whole blood using Ficoll-Paque Plus gradient centrifugation and then either used fresh or cryopreserved at -140C. For this chain, trimming is 2 bases at the V end and 7 bases at the J end, and the number of junction bases without a gene match is 4. The CDR3 holds 14 amino acids from the cysteine to the phenylalanine. Only the CDR3 DNA stays, 42 bases, in frame from base 1.

Recombination connected TRBV12-3 or TRBV12-4 to TRBJ2-7; the junction holds 11 bases that match TRBD2. This material consisted of CD4+ T cells from blood, taken about 7 months after SARS-CoV-2 vaccination. This receptor was taken from a human donor who had recovered from COVID-19. The CDR3 sequence is CASSLLAGGGEQYF. In nucleotide form, the sequence is TGTGCCAGCAGTTTACTAGCGGGAGGCGGGGAGCAGTACTTC.